This T cell receptor (beta chain) was profiled in a study of CD8 T cells in Susac syndrome. Reverse transcription of about 0.5 to 1 ug RNA was performed with random hexamers. By means of immunoSEQ multiplex PCR, TCR beta CDR3 spanning 54 Vbeta and 13 Jbeta underwent amplification. A single record per CDR3 protein comes from TCRdb applying MiXCR to the immunoSEQ multiplex PCR reads. The sample lists 180,000 or so distinct CDR3 sequences; about 95% were seen once. Germline CDR1 and CDR2: SGHDN and FVKESK. The CDR3 runs 17 residues. Trimming pared 2 bases from V and 3 bases from J, leaving 19 bases between.

The sequenced sample consisted of CD4+ T cells from PBMCs. This sequence joins TRBV14 and TRBJ2-5, with a possible D match to TRBD2 (5 bases). The receptor was isolated from a human donor with multiple sclerosis. The CDR3 sequence is CASSQSLSGDGEETQYF. CDR3 nucleotides: TGTGCCAGCAGCCAATCACTAAGCGGAGACGGGGAAGAGACCCAGTACTTC. Full variable domain (missing parts from reference TRBV14 and TRBJ2-5): EAGVTQFPSHSVIEKGQTVTLRCDPISGHDNLYWYRRVMGKEIKFLLHFVKESKQDESGMPNNRFLAERTGGTYSTLKVQPAELEDSGVYFCASSQSLSGDGEETQYFGPGTRLLVL.